These 4 T cell receptor beta chains were all obtained from the same sample, sequenced in a study of identical twins. MiXCR was run by TCRdb on the 5' RACE reads, yielding one entry per CDR3 protein. This sample has 350,000 to 500,000 distinct CDR3 sequences; around 20% occur once, and the top ten carry around 12%. Material: naive T cells sorted from blood. Every receptor here comes from a man aged 45 to 65 in good health.

Ten or more counts support this clonotype. The chain couples TRBV29-1 to TRBJ2-2; a possible D gene is TRBD1 (5 bases). The V and J ends lost 0 bases and 5 bases respectively, with 16 bases between them. The CDR3 extends over 16 amino acids. CDR1 and CDR2 from the germline V gene are SQVTM and ANQGSEA. CDR3 loop: CSVEDRAGLRTGELFF. Written as DNA, the CDR3 is TGCAGCGTTGAAGATCGTGCAGGGTTGAGGACCGGGGAGCTGTTTTTT.

This clonotype was picked up many times. The chain links TRBV20-1 to TRBJ2-5, with 8 bases matching TRBD1. There are 15 residues in the CDR3. Germline V gives CDR1 DFQATT, CDR2 SNEGSKA (reference sequence). V dropped 0 bases and J dropped 4; count of bases not matched to a gene: 7. In DNA form, the CDR3 reads TGCAGTGCTAGAGATTCGGCAGGGGGCGCAGAGACCCAGTACTTC. It yields the protein CSARDSAGGAETQYF.

The chain is built from TRBV27 and TRBJ1-2, with 11 nucleotides matching TRBD1. The V gene end was trimmed by 5 bases and the J gene end by 8 bases; junction bases not matched to a gene: 10. Germline V gene sequence: CDR1 MNHEY, CDR2 SMNVEV (reference sequence). This CDR3 is built from 15 residues. The DNA for the CDR3 is TGTGCCAGCAGTCCCACGGACAGGGGGCCTAAAGGCTACACCTTC. Amino acid sequence: CASSPTDRGPKGYTF.

This clonotype was detected many times. V usage is TRBV7-6 and J usage is TRBJ2-5, with D hard to call. Trimming took off 1 base at V and 0 bases at J, with 9 bases between the two ends. Germline V CDR1 and CDR2: SGHVS, FNYEAQ. The CDR3 contains 15 residues. CDR3 sequence (DNA): TGTGCCAGCAGCTTAGAGGTTACTCACCAAGAGACCCAGTACTTC. This gives the protein CASSLEVTHQETQYF.